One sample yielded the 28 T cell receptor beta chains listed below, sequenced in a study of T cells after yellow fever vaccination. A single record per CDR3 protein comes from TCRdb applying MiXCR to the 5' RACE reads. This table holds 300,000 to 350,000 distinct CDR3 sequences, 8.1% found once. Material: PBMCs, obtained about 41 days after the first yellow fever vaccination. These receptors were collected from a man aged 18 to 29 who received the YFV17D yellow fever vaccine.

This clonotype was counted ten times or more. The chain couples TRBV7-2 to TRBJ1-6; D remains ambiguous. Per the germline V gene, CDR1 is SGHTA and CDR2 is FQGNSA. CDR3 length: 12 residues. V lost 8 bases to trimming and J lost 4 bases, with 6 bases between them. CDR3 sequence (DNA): TGTGCCAGCTCGGGGTATAATTCACCCCTCCACTTT. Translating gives CASSGYNSPLHF.

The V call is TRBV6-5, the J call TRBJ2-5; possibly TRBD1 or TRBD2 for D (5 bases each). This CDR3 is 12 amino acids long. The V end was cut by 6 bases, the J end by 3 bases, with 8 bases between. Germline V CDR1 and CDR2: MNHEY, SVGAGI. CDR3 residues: CASSGDEETQYF. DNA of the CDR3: TGTGCCAGCAGCGGGGACGAAGAGACCCAGTACTTC.

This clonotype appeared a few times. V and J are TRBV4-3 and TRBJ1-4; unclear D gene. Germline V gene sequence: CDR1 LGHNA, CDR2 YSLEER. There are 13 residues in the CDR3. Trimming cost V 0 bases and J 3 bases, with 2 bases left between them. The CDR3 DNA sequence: TGCGCCAGCAGCCAAGACCCTAATGAAAAACTGTTTTTT. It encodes CASSQDPNEKLFF.

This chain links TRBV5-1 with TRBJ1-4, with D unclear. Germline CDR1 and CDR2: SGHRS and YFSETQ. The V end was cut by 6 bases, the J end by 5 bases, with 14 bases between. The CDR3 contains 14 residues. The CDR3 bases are TGCGCCAGCAAATTGGACTCGACGAATGAAAAACTGTTTTTT. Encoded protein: CASKLDSTNEKLFF.

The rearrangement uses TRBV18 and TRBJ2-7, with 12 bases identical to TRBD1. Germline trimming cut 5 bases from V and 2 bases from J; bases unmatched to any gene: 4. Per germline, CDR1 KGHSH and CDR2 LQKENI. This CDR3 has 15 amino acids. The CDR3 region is CASSSGTGGAYEQYF. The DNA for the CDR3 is TGTGCCAGCTCATCCGGGACAGGGGGCGCCTACGAGCAGTACTTC.

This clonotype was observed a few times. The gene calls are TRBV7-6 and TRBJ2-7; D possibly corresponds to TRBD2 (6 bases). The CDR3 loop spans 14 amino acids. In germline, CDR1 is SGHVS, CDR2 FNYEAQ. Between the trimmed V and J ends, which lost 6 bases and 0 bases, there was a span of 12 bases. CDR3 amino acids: CASSRLGGSYEQYV. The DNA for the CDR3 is TGTGCCAGCAGTCGTCTCGGGGGCTCCTACGAGCAGTACGTC.

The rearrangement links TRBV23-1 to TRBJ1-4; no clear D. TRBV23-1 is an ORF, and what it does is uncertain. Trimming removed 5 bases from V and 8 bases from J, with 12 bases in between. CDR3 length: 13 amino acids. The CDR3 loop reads CASSSRVEEKLFF. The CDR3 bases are TGCGCCAGCAGTTCAAGGGTGGAGGAAAAACTGTTTTTT.

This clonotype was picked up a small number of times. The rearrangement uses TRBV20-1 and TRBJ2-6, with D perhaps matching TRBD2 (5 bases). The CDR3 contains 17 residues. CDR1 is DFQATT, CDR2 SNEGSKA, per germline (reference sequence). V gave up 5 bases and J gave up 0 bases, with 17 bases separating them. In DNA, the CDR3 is TGCAGTGCTCCCTGGAGGACTGGGAACTCTGGGGCCAACGTCCTGACTTTC. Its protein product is CSAPWRTGNSGANVLTF.

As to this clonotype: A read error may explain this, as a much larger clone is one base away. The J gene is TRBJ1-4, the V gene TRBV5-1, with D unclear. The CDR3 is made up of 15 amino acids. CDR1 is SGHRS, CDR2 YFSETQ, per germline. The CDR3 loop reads CASSLASATNENLFF. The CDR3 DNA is TGCGCCAGCAGCTTGGCCAGTGCAACTAATGAAAACCTGTTTTTT.

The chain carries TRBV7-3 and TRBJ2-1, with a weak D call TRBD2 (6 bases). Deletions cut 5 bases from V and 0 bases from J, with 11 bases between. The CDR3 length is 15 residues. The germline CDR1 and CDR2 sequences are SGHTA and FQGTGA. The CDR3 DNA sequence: TGTGCCAGCAGCCAATCGGGGGACTCCTACAATGAGCAGTTCTTC. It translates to CASSQSGDSYNEQFF.

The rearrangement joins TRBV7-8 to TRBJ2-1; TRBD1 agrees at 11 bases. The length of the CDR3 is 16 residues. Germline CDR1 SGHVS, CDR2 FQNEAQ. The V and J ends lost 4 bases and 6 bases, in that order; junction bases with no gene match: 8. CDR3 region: CASSSPRDRGGNEQFF. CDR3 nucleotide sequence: TGTGCCAGCAGCTCCCCCCGGGACAGGGGGGGCAATGAGCAGTTCTTC.

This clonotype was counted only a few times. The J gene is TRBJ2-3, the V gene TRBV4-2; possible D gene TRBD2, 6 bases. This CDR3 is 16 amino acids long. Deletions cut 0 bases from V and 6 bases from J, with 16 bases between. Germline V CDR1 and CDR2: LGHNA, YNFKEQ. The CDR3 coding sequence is TGTGCCAGCAGCCAAGATGGGGCAGGACTACGGGATACGCAGTATTTT. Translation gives CASSQDGAGLRDTQYF.

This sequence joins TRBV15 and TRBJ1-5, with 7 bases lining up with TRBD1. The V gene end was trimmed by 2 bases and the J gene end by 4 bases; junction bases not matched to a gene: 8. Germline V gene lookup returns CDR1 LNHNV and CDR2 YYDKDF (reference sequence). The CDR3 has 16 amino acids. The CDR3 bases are TGTGCCACCAGCAGAATGTCTGGGGACAGAAATCAGCCCCAGCATTTT. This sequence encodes CATSRMSGDRNQPQHF.

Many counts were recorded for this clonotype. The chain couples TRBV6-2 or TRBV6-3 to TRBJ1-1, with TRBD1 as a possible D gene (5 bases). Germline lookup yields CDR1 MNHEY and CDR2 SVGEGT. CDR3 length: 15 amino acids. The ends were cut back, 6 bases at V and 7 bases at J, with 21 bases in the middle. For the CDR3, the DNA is TGTGCCAGCAGCCCTTTCCCCGGGACTGGAAGTGAAGCTTTCTTT. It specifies CASSPFPGTGSEAFF.

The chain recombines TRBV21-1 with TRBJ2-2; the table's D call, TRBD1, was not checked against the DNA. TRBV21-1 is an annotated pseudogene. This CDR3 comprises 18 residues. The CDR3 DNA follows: TGTGCCAGCAGCAAAGGAGGGGGTCCGAAGCGGGTCCGGTACGAGCTGTTTTTT. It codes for CASSKGGGPKRVRYELFF.

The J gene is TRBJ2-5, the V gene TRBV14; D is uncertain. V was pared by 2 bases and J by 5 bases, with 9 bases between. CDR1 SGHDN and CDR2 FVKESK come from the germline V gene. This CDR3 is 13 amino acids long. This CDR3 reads CASSQIAVETQYF. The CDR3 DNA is TGTGCCAGCAGCCAAATTGCAGTGGAGACCCAGTACTTC.

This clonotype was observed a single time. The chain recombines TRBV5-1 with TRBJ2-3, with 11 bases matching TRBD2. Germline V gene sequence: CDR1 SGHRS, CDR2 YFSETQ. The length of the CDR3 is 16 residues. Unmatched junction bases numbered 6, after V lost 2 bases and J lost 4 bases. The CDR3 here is CASSFSGTSGPDTQYF. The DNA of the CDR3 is TGCGCCAGCAGCTTCTCCGGGACTAGCGGACCAGATACGCAGTATTTT.

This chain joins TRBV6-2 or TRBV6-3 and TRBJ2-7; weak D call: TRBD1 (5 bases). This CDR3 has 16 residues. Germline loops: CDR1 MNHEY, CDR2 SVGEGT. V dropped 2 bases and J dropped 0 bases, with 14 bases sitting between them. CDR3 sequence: CASSYGDTGSSYEQYV. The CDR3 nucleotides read TGTGCCAGCAGTTACGGCGACACAGGTAGCTCCTACGAGCAGTACGTC.

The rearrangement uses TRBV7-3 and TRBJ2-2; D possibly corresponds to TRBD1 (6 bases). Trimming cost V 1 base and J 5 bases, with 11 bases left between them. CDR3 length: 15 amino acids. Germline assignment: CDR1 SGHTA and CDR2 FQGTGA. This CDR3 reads CASSLNMGTTGELFF. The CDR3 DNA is TGTGCCAGCAGCTTAAATATGGGGACAACCGGGGAGCTGTTTTTT. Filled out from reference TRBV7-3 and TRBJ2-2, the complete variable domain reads GAGVSQTPSNKVTEKGKYVELRCDPISGHTALYWYRQSLGQGPEFLIYFQGTGAADDSGLPNDRFFAVRPEGSVSTLKIQRTERGDSAVYLCASSLNMGTTGELFFGEGSRLTVL.

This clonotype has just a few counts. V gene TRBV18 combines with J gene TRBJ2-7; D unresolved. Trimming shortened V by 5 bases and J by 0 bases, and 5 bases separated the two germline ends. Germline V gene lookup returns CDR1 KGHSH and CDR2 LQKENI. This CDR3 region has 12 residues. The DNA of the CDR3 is TGTGCCAGCTCAGGCAGCTCCTACGAGCAGTACTTC. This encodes CASSGSSYEQYF. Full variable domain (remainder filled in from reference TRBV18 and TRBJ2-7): NAGVMQNPRHLVRRRGQEARLRCSPMKGHSHVYWYRQLPEEGLKFMVYLQKENIIDESGMPKERFSAEFPKEGPSILRIQQVVRGDSAAYFCASSGSSYEQYFGPGTRLTVT.

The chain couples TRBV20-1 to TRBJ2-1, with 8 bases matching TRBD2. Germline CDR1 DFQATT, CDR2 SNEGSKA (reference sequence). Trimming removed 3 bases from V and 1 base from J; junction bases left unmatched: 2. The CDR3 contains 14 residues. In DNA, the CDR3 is TGCAGTGCTAGGGCGGGAGGATCCTACAATGAGCAGTTCTTC. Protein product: CSARAGGSYNEQFF.

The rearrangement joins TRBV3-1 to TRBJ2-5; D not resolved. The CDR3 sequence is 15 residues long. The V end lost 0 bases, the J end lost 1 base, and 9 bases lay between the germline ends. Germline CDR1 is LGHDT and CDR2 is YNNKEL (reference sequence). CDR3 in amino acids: CASSQDLRFQETQYF. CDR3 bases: TGTGCCAGCAGCCAAGATTTAAGGTTCCAAGAGACCCAGTACTTC.

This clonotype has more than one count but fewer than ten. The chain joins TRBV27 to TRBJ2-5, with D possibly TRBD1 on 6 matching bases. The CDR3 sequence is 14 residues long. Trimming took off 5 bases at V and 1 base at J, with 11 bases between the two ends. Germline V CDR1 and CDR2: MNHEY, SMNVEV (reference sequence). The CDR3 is CASSTRDTQETQYF. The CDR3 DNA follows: TGTGCCAGCAGTACGAGGGACACCCAAGAGACCCAGTACTTC.

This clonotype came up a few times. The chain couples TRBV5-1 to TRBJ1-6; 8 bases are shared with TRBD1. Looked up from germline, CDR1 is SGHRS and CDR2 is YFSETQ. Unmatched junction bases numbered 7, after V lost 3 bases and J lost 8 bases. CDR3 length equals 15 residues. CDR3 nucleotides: TGCGCCAGCAGCTCAAACAGGGGGGAAGATTCACCCCTCCACTTT. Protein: CASSSNRGEDSPLHF.

The CDR3 DNA reads TGTGCCACCAGTGAGGGGACAGGGGCGCCCCAAGAGACCCAGTACTTC. Residues: CATSEGTGAPQETQYF. V usage is TRBV24-1 and J usage is TRBJ2-5, with 10 bases lining up with TRBD1. Germline V CDR1 and CDR2: KGHDR, SFDVKD. V was clipped by 4 bases and J by 1 base; unmatched bases: 5. The CDR3 is 16 residues long.

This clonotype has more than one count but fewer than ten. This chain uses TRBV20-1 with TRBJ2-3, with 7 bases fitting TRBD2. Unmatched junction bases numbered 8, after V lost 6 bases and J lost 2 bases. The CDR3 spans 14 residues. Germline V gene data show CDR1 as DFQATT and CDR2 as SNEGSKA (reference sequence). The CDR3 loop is CSARRGVLTDTQYF. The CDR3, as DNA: TGCAGTGCCCGACGGGGGGTACTCACAGATACGCAGTATTTT.

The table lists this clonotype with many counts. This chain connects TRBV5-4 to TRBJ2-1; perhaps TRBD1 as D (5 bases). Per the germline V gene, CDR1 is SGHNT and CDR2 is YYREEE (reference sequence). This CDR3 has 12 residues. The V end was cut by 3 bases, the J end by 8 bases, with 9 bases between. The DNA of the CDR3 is TGTGCCAGCAGCTCCCCCAGGGATGAGCAGTTCTTC. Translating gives CASSSPRDEQFF.

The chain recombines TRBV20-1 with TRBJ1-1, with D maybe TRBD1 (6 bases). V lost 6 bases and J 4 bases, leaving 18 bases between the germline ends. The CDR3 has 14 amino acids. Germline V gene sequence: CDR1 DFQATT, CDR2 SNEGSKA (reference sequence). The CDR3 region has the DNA TGCAGTGCGAACCGGGCGGGGGCTAGCACTGAAGCTTTCTTT. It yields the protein CSANRAGASTEAFF.